Below are 18 T cell receptor beta chains sequenced from a single sample in a study of cytomegalovirus exposure and HLA in healthy donors. PCR primers comprised 60 Vbeta and 13 Jbeta primers. Assay: immunoSEQ multiplex PCR; the TCRdb copy retains only in-frame clones and omits some. Of 150,000 to 200,000 clones listed, 60% to 85% were seen once; the top ten hold 6.5% to 9%. The sample comprised PBMCs. These receptors were taken from a woman aged 40 to 50 in good health and CMV-seropositive.

The J gene is TRBJ1-1, the V gene TRBV28; D gene unclear. The germline V gene encodes CDR1 MDHEN and CDR2 SYDVKM. V was shortened by 8 bases and J by 6 bases, with 10 bases between the two germline ends. This CDR3 contains 11 residues. The CDR3 reads CASGVYPEAFF. CDR3 nucleotides: TGTGCCAGCGGAGTTTATCCTGAAGCTTTCTTT.

The count of this clone is one. The chain employs TRBV2 and TRBJ1-2, with no clear D. CDR3 length equals 15 residues. From germline, CDR1 is SNHLY and CDR2 FYNNEI. With 5 bases removed from V and 2 bases from J, the gap between germline ends came to 15 bases. The CDR3 region is CASSPEMYTNYGYTF. DNA of the CDR3: TGTGCCAGCAGTCCGGAGATGTATACAAACTATGGCTACACCTTC. The entire variable domain, with the rest obtained from reference TRBV2 and TRBJ1-2, is as follows: EPEVTQTPSHQVTQMGQEVILRCVPISNHLYFYWYRQILGQKVEFLVSFYNNEISEKSEIFDDQFSVERPDGSNFTLKIRSTKLEDSAMYFCASSPEMYTNYGYTFGSGTRLTVV.

The V and J genes are TRBV19 and TRBJ1-5; unclear D gene. The CDR3 length is 13 residues. The V and J ends lost 7 bases and 6 bases respectively, with 13 bases between them. CDR1 and CDR2 from the germline V gene are LNHDA and SQIVND (reference sequence). For the CDR3, the DNA is TGTGCCAGTAATACGCACTATTTTCAGCCCCAGCATTTT. Its translation is CASNTHYFQPQHF. The full variable domain, rest sourced from reference TRBV19 and TRBJ1-5, is DGGITQSPKYLFRKEGQNVTLSCEQNLNHDAMYWYRQDPGQGLRLIYYSQIVNDFQKGDIAEGYSVSREKKESFPLTVTSAQKNPTAFYLCASNTHYFQPQHFGDGTRLSIL.

J is TRBJ2-5 and V is TRBV30, with a weak D call TRBD2 (7 bases). This CDR3 spans 15 amino acids. CDR1 and CDR2 from the germline V gene are GTSNPN and SVGIG (reference sequence). V gave up 2 bases and J gave up 2 bases, with 15 bases separating them. The CDR3 sequence: CAWSKRGGVQETQYF. CDR3 sequence (DNA): TGTGCCTGGAGTAAGCGCGGGGGCGTACAAGAGACCCAGTACTTC.

The chain couples TRBV5-1 to TRBJ2-2, with D perhaps matching TRBD2 (5 bases). Trimming took off 2 bases at V and 4 bases at J, with 15 bases between the two ends. The length of the CDR3 is 16 residues. Looked up from germline, CDR1 is SGHRS and CDR2 is YFSETQ. The CDR3 spells CASSFLLGIGTGELFF. The CDR3 nucleotides read TGCGCCAGCAGCTTTTTACTAGGGATCGGCACCGGGGAGCTGTTTTTT. Complete variable domain (other parts from reference TRBV5-1 and TRBJ2-2): KAGVTQTPRYLIKTRGQQVTLSCSPISGHRSVSWYQQTPGQGLQFLFEYFSETQRNKGNFPGRFSGRQFSNSRSEMNVSTLELGDSALYLCASSFLLGIGTGELFFGEGSRLTVL.

The chain employs TRBV7-9 and TRBJ2-7; possible D gene TRBD1, 5 bases. Germline V lookup: CDR1 SEHNR, CDR2 FQNEAQ (reference sequence). The length of the CDR3 is 16 residues. V lost 5 bases, J lost 0 bases, and 17 bases lay in between. The CDR3 here is CASSADATEYSYEQYF. The CDR3 bases are TGTGCCAGCAGCGCAGACGCGACAGAGTACTCCTACGAGCAGTACTTC.

V and J are TRBV7-2 and TRBJ1-1; D is unclear. CDR1 and CDR2 (germline): SGHTA, FQGNSA. The CDR3 runs 13 residues. V was clipped by 6 bases and J by 0 bases, with 8 bases between them. CDR3 loop: CASSPPLNTEAFF. For the CDR3, the DNA is TGTGCCAGCAGTCCCCCTCTGAACACTGAAGCTTTCTTT.

The J gene is TRBJ1-5, the V gene TRBV6-1; no clear D gene. The CDR3 consists of 15 residues. The V gene's germline CDR1 is MNHNS and CDR2 SASEGT. V shed 1 base and J shed 7 bases, with 14 bases lying between them. In DNA form, the CDR3 reads TGTGCCAGCAGTGAAGGTTTCAAGTCCTACCAGCCCCAGCATTTT. Its translation is CASSEGFKSYQPQHF.

Only a few counts were recorded for this clone. V usage is TRBV7-6 and J usage is TRBJ2-1, with 11 bases lining up with TRBD2. The CDR3 contains 16 residues. Germline values: CDR1 SGHVS, CDR2 FNYEAQ. Trimming at V came to 1 base and at J to 4 bases, leaving 3 bases not matched to a gene. The CDR3 DNA follows: TGTGCCAGCAGCTTAGAGGGACTAGCGGATTACAATGAGCAGTTCTTC. As protein: CASSLEGLADYNEQFF.

This sequence joins TRBV15 and TRBJ1-5; D is undetermined. The V gene lost 8 bases and the J gene lost 1 base, with 15 bases spanning the gap. CDR3 length: 15 residues. Germline assignment: CDR1 LNHNV and CDR2 YYDKDF (reference sequence). In DNA form, the CDR3 reads TGTGCCACCGTAGGTGACATCTTCAGCAATCAGCCCCAGCATTTT. Amino acid sequence: CATVGDIFSNQPQHF.

Written as DNA, the CDR3 is TGTGCCAGCAGCCCGAAGGTAGCGGGGCTTAATTCCTACGAGCAGTACTTC. Translated, it gives CASSPKVAGLNSYEQYF. The V and J genes are TRBV7-2 and TRBJ2-7, with 8 bases aligning to TRBD2. The junction had 13 bases not matched to a gene; V was cut back by 5 bases and J by 1 base. The CDR3 consists of 17 residues. Germline V gene sequence: CDR1 SGHTA, CDR2 FQGNSA.

The chain recombines TRBV7-9 with TRBJ1-2; the D is unclear. The CDR3 consists of 13 residues. Germline V CDR1 and CDR2: SEHNR, FQNEAQ (reference sequence). Trimming cost V 1 base and J 7 bases, with 10 bases left between them. The DNA of the CDR3 is TGTGCCAGCAGCTTAGAAGCGGGCAGTGGCTACACCTTC. It translates to CASSLEAGSGYTF.

The chain couples TRBV4-3 to TRBJ1-2; tentatively, D is TRBD1 (5 bases). This CDR3 has 16 amino acids. Germline V gives CDR1 LGHNA, CDR2 YSLEER. Trimming took off 0 bases at V and 7 bases at J, with 18 bases between the two ends. The CDR3 here is CASSQDLSQGYIGYTF. As DNA, the CDR3 is TGCGCCAGCAGCCAAGATTTGTCGCAGGGTTATATTGGCTACACCTTC.

This clone was observed a single time. The chain is built from TRBV10-3 and TRBJ2-2, with TRBD1 matching over 7 bases. CDR1 and CDR2 from the germline V gene are ENHRY and SYGVKD. J was trimmed by 1 base and V by 5 bases; bases with no gene match: 4. This CDR3 is 15 amino acids long. CDR3 region: CAISQGQWNTGELFF. DNA for the CDR3: TGTGCCATCAGTCAGGGACAGTGGAACACCGGGGAGCTGTTTTTT.

The chain is built from TRBV28 and TRBJ2-7; a possible D gene is TRBD2 (6 bases). Trimming took off 6 bases at V and 0 bases at J, with 12 bases between the two ends. CDR3 length: 14 residues. CDR1 MDHEN and CDR2 SYDVKM come from the germline V gene. CDR3 in amino acids: CASRFSGGSYEQYF. CDR3 DNA: TGTGCCAGCAGATTTAGCGGTGGCTCCTACGAGCAGTACTTC.

The CDR3 region is CAWSSIGVPETQYF. The CDR3 nucleotides read TGTGCCTGGAGCTCTATCGGGGTACCTGAGACCCAGTACTTC. The V gene is TRBV30, the J gene TRBJ2-5; D is possibly TRBD2 (5 bases). Trimming took 3 bases from V and 5 from J, leaving 16 bases between them. Germline V CDR1 and CDR2: GTSNPN, SVGIG (reference sequence). The CDR3 runs 14 residues.

The chain combines TRBV29-1 with TRBJ2-3, with 7 bases fitting TRBD2. V shed 0 bases, J shed 0 bases, and the junction held 21 bases outside the gene matches. In germline, CDR1 is SQVTM, CDR2 ANQGSEA. The CDR3 spans 21 residues. CDR3 DNA sequence: TGCAGCGTTGAAGACCCGAAATTTGTCCGGGGGGACCCCACTAGCACAGATACGCAGTATTTT. Amino acid sequence: CSVEDPKFVRGDPTSTDTQYF.

The gene calls are TRBV5-1 and TRBJ1-1; D might be TRBD1 (5 bases). Germline CDR1 SGHRS, CDR2 YFSETQ. The CDR3 is 16 amino acids. The V gene lost 1 base and the J gene lost 11 bases, with 24 bases spanning the gap. The DNA for the CDR3 is TGCGCCAGCAGCTTGAGCGCTATCGGGGGGTTAGGTTGGGCTTTCTTT. Translated: CASSLSAIGGLGWAFF.